This TCR beta chain was retrieved from a study of T cell responses to AZD1222 COVID-19 vaccine (dated by TCRdb to the early 2020s). Notes on the research overall: AZD1222 recipients whose second dose came at about 4 weeks and those whose second dose came at about 12 weeks were combined into one group, since spike-specific TCR depth and breadth did not differ between the two schedules. A total of 233 trial participants underwent TCR sequencing, of whom some 210 received two doses of AZD1222 and some 26 received two doses of the MenACWY control vaccine. Trial participants were enrolled into age subgroups of 18-55, 56-69 and 70-plus years, which contained approximately 150, 28 and 58 TCR-sequenced participants, respectively. Overall results and qualifications from the work: The whole spike protein was spanned by vaccine-associated CD4 TCRs, and dominant responses were seen in regions 160-218 and 743-854. Participants were mostly white British, with more females than males. The authors suggested clonal diversity may have been underestimated. Nearly half of unique spike-specific TCRs reportedly recognized epitopes outside regions mutated in the B.1.351 and B.1.1.7 variants. Spike-specific TCR breadth and depth rose significantly after two AZD1222 doses compared with day 0 and with MenACWY recipients. Because no day 14 peak-response samples were available, repertoires were characterized only after the peak T cell response. Conclusions about previously exposed vaccinees were limited because only a handful of AZD1222 recipients were SARS-CoV-2 seropositive at baseline. In the small 56-69-year group, the increase in depth fell short of significance, most likely because of low power.

The time point label for this specimen denotes: baseline before first vaccination. The vaccinee samples were drawn from two UK trials, COV001 and COV002, one of which was a single-blind randomized controlled phase 2/3 trial testing AZD1222 (ChAdOx1 nCoV-19) in healthy adults. Trial participant PBMC samples were collected at day 0 and day 28 after the second dose for TCRbeta chain sequencing. The germline V gene sets CDR1 to MGHRA and CDR2 to YSYEKL. At the junction V is shortened by 0 bases and J by 3 bases; bases outside the gene matches: 8. The CDR3 holds 17 amino acids from the cysteine to the phenylalanine. Only the CDR3 portion is preserved as DNA: 51 bases, with reading frame beginning at the first base. The CDR3 regions of human TCRbeta chains were subjected to immunosequencing. The study's own analysis went as follows. Repertoire TCRs were checked for matches against a reference library of SARS-CoV-2-specific TCRs that had been generated using the MIRA antigen-specificity platform. Breadth was defined as the fraction of unique TCRs that were SARS-CoV-2-associated. Depth was defined as the fraction of total T cells that were SARS-CoV-2-associated. Using the MIRA data, each spike-specific TCR was mapped to the spike region that the TCR reacts to and placed in a CD4 or CD8 class. Log10-transformed breadth and depth values were compared by one-way ANOVA with Sidak's multiple comparisons tests. TCRdb holds this immuneACCESS table with in-frame rearrangements only. Some clones are missing; in checked studies, unresolved V genes explain under half, and the rest has no known cause. V and J calls and clone size are given by that table; D and trimming were obtained from the DNA. The sample table shows 120,000 to 150,000 clones, and approximately 88% are seen once. Roughly 15% of the sample goes to the ten largest clones.

Turning to this clone: Its antigen remains undetermined. One base away there is no much larger clone; base qualities are not given.

The chain employs TRBV4-1 and TRBJ2-5; 9 bases in the middle match TRBD2. Sequencing used peripheral blood, obtained on day 0 of AZD1222 vaccination. The TCR originated in an adult in good health. The nucleotide sequence is given as TGCGCCAGCAGCCAAGATAATTGGGCGGGGGGGGAAGAGACCCAGTACTTC. It is translated as CASSQDNWAGGEETQYF.